Many counts were recorded for the clone carrying this T cell receptor beta chain. Its cognate antigen is unknown. V lost 3 bases to trimming and J lost 10 bases, with 13 bases between them. The CDR3 is 13 amino acids. Germline V gene data show CDR1 as SGHNT and CDR2 as YENEEA. A single record per CDR3 protein comes from TCRdb applying MiXCR to the 5' RACE reads. Of fewer than 35,000 distinct CDR3 sequences listed, more than 2.5% are singletons. These data come from a study of neurological immune-mediated disorders. General observations from the study: When the repertoires were sorted by phylogenetic grouping, those of 18 of 34 multiple sclerosis patients ended up in one related-CDR3 cluster, a possible signature.

PBMCs numbering 2 million and stored at -80 C yielded the unsorted libraries. The sequence was obtained from a woman in her twenties or thirties with multiple sclerosis. V and J are TRBV11-3 and TRBJ2-1; possible D gene TRBD2, 5 bases. The sequenced sample consisted of PBMCs. This chain's CDR3 is CASSLGSRAEQFF. The CDR3 nucleotides are TGTGCCAGCAGCTTGGGGAGCCGGGCAGAGCAGTTCTTC.